The 13 T cell receptor beta chains below come from one sample, sequenced in a study of T cells in Graves' hyperthyroidism and ophthalmopathy. Amplification of TCR beta CDR3 regions used RNA as the template. First-round RT-PCR of the TCR CDR3 relied on the HTBI primer set. MiXCR was run by TCRdb on the multiplex PCR reads, yielding one entry per CDR3 protein. The repertoire holds some 500,000 distinct CDR3 sequences, with approximately 15% as singletons. Sequencing was done on a sample of blood. Source of these receptors: a woman in her late teens or twenties with Graves' hyperthyroidism.

Remarks on this clonotype: A much larger clone sits a single nucleotide away, making a read error possible. The chain joins TRBV11-3 to TRBJ1-1; no firm D call. The CDR3 has 13 residues. Germline-derived CDR1 and CDR2 are SGHNT and YENEEA. CDR3 bases: TGTGCCGGCAGCCCTGATGGGGACACTGAAGCTTTCTTT. Protein: CAGSPDGDTEAFF.

This clonotype was observed many times. J is TRBJ1-4 and V is TRBV19, with a tentative D call TRBD1 (5 bases). CDR1 and CDR2 (germline): LNHDA, SQIVND (reference sequence). With 5 bases removed from V and 8 bases from J, the gap between germline ends came to 15 bases. This CDR3 region has 14 residues. The CDR3, as DNA: TGTGCCAGTAGTCTGGGGGGTTCGAACGAAAAACTGTTTTTT. The encoded protein is CASSLGGSNEKLFF.

The genes are TRBV5-8 and TRBJ2-3, with D uncertain. CDR3 length: 14 residues. Looked up from germline, CDR1 is SGHTS and CDR2 is YDEGEE. V shed 2 bases and J shed 6 bases, with 13 bases lying between them. CDR3 protein: CASSLDPTGDTQYF. CDR3 sequence (DNA): TGTGCCAGCAGCTTAGACCCTACTGGGGATACGCAGTATTTT.

This clonotype occurred many times. The chain has TRBV10-3 and TRBJ1-5; D is ambiguous. V gave up 6 bases and J gave up 2 bases, with 11 bases separating them. This CDR3 is 14 amino acids long. Germline V gives CDR1 ENHRY, CDR2 SYGVKD. The CDR3, as DNA: TGTGCCATCAGCAAGGGCGGGGGCAATCAGCCCCAGCATTTT. Its translation is CAISKGGGNQPQHF.

This clonotype was recorded many times. The V gene is TRBV29-1, the J gene TRBJ2-7; tentative D call: TRBD2 (6 bases). CDR1 SQVTM and CDR2 ANQGSEA come from the germline V gene. V was shortened by 1 base and J by 5 bases, with 18 bases between the two germline ends. The CDR3 is 15 residues long. The DNA of the CDR3 is TGCAGCGTTGAAGTCCCCCTTGGGAGGCCGAACGAGCAGTACTTC. Translation gives CSVEVPLGRPNEQYF.

This clonotype has just a few counts. The V gene is TRBV18, the J gene TRBJ2-1, with D hard to call. Looked up from germline, CDR1 is KGHSH and CDR2 is LQKENI. V was clipped by 0 bases and J by 5 bases, with 14 bases between them. The CDR3 is 16 amino acids. CDR3 nucleotide sequence: TGTGCCAGCTCACCACCGTCACAGCTAAATAACAATGAGCAGTTCTTC. Its translation is CASSPPSQLNNNEQFF.

Details on this clonotype: Mismatch with germline at one junction end may stem from a read error. V usage is TRBV4-1 and J usage is TRBJ2-1; D is unclear. CDR1 MGHRA and CDR2 YSYEKL come from the germline V gene. This CDR3 has 14 residues. The CDR3 protein is CASSQAIRLDEQSF. DNA of the CDR3: TGCGCCAGCAGCCAAGCGATTAGATTGGATGAGCAGTCCTTC.

J is TRBJ1-1 and V is TRBV27, with 10 bases fitting TRBD1. Trimming took 4 bases from V and 5 from J; bases not matched to a gene: 10. Per the germline V gene, CDR1 is MNHEY and CDR2 is SMNVEV (reference sequence). The CDR3 sequence is 16 residues long. CDR3: CASSWLRTGGSTEAFF. In DNA, the CDR3 is TGTGCCAGCAGTTGGTTACGGACAGGGGGAAGTACTGAAGCTTTCTTT.

This clonotype was picked up many times. The chain has TRBV11-3 and TRBJ2-1; 8 nucleotides match TRBD2. The length of the CDR3 is 16 residues. V shed 5 bases, J shed 6 bases, and the junction held 12 bases outside the gene matches. CDR1 is SGHNT, CDR2 YENEEA, per germline. The CDR3 region has the DNA TGTGCCAGCAGCGGAGGTTTCGAGACTAGCGTCAATGAGCAGTTCTTC. It translates to CASSGGFETSVNEQFF.

In its sample, this clonotype was seen many times. The chain is built from TRBV6-5 and TRBJ1-2; no clear D. The CDR3 runs 17 residues. Germline V gene data show CDR1 as MNHEY and CDR2 as SVGAGI. Trimming left V 0 bases short and J 0 bases short, with 14 bases between. The CDR3 DNA sequence: TGTGCCAGCAGTTACTCGAAGTCCGCAGCAGCTAACTATGGCTACACCTTC. Amino acid sequence: CASSYSKSAAANYGYTF.

This clonotype was detected many times. The rearrangement uses TRBV5-1 and TRBJ2-1; tentative D call: TRBD2 (8 bases). V was clipped by 7 bases and J by 8 bases, with 19 bases between them. From germline, CDR1 is SGHRS and CDR2 YFSETQ. CDR3 size: 14 residues. The CDR3 loop reads CASGAGGLGYEQFF. In DNA form, the CDR3 reads TGCGCCAGCGGAGCAGGGGGACTAGGCTATGAGCAGTTCTTC.

This clonotype has a count of ten or more. The chain carries TRBV7-3 and TRBJ2-6; D not resolved. The CDR3 contains 16 residues. Germline CDR1 SGHTA, CDR2 FQGTGA. Trimming stripped 3 bases from V and 0 bases from J, with 9 bases between. This CDR3 reads CASSFPSASGANVLTF. The CDR3 coding sequence is TGTGCCAGCAGCTTCCCCTCGGCCTCTGGGGCCAACGTCCTGACTTTC.

Here the CDR3 reads CASSPWNSGANVLTF. CDR3 bases: TGTGCCAGCAGCCCTTGGAACTCTGGGGCCAACGTCCTGACTTTC. The chain uses TRBV7-2 and TRBJ2-6; D call uncertain. V lost 5 bases and J 0 bases, leaving 8 bases between the germline ends. This CDR3 spans 15 amino acids. Germline-derived CDR1 and CDR2 are SGHTA and FQGNSA.